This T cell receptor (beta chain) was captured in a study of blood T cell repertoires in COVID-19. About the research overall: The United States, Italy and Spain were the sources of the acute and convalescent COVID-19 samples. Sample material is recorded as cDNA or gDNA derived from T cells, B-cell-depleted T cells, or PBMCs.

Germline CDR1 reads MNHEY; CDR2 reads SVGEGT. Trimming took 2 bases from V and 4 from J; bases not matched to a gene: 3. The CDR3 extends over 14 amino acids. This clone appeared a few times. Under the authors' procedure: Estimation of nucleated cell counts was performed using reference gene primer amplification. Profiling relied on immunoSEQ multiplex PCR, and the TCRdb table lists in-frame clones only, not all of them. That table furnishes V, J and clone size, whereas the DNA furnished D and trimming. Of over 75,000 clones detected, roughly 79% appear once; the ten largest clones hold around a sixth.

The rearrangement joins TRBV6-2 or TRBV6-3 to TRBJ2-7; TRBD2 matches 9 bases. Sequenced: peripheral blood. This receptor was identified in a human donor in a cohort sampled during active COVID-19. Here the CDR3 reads CASSYAGGVYEQYV. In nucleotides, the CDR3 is TGTGCCAGCAGTTACGCGGGAGGGGTTTACGAGCAGTACGTC.